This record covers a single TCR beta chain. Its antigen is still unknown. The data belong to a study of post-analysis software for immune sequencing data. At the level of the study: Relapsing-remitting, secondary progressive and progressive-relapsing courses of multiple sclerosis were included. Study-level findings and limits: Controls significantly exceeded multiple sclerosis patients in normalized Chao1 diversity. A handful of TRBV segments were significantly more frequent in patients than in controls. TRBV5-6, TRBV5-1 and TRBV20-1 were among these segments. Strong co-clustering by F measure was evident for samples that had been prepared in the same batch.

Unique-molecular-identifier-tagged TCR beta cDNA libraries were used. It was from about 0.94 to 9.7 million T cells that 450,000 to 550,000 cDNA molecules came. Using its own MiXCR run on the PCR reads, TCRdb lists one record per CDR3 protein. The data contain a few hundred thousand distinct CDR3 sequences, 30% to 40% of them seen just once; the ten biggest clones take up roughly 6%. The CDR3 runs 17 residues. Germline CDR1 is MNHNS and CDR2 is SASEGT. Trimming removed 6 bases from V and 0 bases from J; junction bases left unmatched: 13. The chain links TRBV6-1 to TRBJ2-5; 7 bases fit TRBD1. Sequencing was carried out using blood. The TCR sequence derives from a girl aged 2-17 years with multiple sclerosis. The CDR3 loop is CASRRSTGTAYQETQYF. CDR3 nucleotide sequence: TGTGCCAGCAGGAGATCGACCGGGACAGCGTACCAAGAGACCCAGTACTTC.